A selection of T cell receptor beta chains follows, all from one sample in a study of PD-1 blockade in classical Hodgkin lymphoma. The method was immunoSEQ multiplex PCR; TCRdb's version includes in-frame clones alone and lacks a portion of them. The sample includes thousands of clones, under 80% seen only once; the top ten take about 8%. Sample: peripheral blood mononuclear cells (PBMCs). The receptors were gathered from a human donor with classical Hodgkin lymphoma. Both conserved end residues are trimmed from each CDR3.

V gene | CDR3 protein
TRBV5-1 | ASSLEGAGITEAF
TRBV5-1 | ASSLDSRGTGELF
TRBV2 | ASTTSGGLETQY
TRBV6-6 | ASKNSYNSPLH
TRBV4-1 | ASSPDLQETQY
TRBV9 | ASSATENYGYT
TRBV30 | AWSFRGIRVYNEQF
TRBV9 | ASSVATDRVDTGELF
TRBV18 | ASSPQQTFYEQY
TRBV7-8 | ASSGTSGRIGNEQY
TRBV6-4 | ASSFQGQSNEQF
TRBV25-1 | ASSDSRGLDNEQF